The 32 T cell receptor beta chains below come from one sample, sequenced in a study of cytomegalovirus exposure and HLA in healthy donors (dated by TCRdb to the late 2010s). Receptor amplification or capture employed the immunoSEQ multiplex PCR assay. A mixture of 60 forward primers for TCR Vbeta segments and 13 reverse primers for TCR Jbeta segments was used in the multiplex PCR. Entries here come from immuneACCESS through TCRdb and include only in-frame sequences with V and J called. Some clones fail to appear in such tables; in the studies checked, an unresolved V gene covers under half of the shortfall, and the cause of the remainder is unknown. The sample data list approximately 110,000 clones, and approximately 70% of these were observed just once. The top ten clonotypes cover over 4% of the sample. Specimen: PBMCs. All receptors derive from a man aged 55 to 70 in good health and CMV-seropositive.

V is TRBV5-1 and J is TRBJ2-5; the D gene is possibly TRBD1 (6 bases). This CDR3 region has 16 residues. V lost 4 bases and J lost 3, with 19 bases in between. CDR1 and CDR2 from the germline V gene are SGHRS and YFSETQ. The CDR3 sequence: CASSPGWGRPEETQYF. The DNA of the CDR3 is TGCGCCAGCAGCCCGGGGTGGGGGCGACCTGAAGAGACCCAGTACTTC.

The rearrangement uses TRBV14 and TRBJ1-1, with D possibly matching TRBD1 (5 bases). Trimming left V 3 bases short and J 3 bases short, with 8 bases between. CDR3 length equals 13 residues. Per the germline V gene, CDR1 is SGHDN and CDR2 is FVKESK. The CDR3 here is CASSHLGDTEAFF. The CDR3 DNA reads as TGTGCCAGCAGCCATTTAGGGGACACTGAAGCTTTCTTT.

The chain links TRBV5-4 to TRBJ1-5, with D possibly TRBD1 on 5 matching bases. The CDR3 consists of 15 residues. From germline, CDR1 is SGHNT and CDR2 YYREEE (reference sequence). V lost 0 bases and J lost 1, with 8 bases in between. The CDR3 spells CASSLVPGSNQPQHF. CDR3 nucleotide sequence: TGTGCCAGCAGCTTGGTTCCAGGGAGCAATCAGCCCCAGCATTTT.

The chain couples TRBV11-2 to TRBJ1-6, with a weak D call TRBD1 (5 bases). With 1 base removed from V and 6 bases from J, the gap between germline ends came to 7 bases. Per germline, CDR1 SGHAT and CDR2 FQNNGV. The CDR3 has 14 amino acids. The CDR3 DNA follows: TGTGCCAGCAGCTTAGCAGGGTTTAATTCACCCCTCCACTTT. This codes for CASSLAGFNSPLHF. The complete variable domain, with remaining parts taken from reference TRBV11-2 and TRBJ1-6, reads EAGVAQSPRYKIIEKRQSVAFWCNPISGHATLYWYQQILGQGPKLLIQFQNNGVVDDSQLPKDRFSAERLKGVDSTLKIQPAKLEDSAVYLCASSLAGFNSPLHFGNGTRLTVT.

The chain combines TRBV5-1 with TRBJ2-7; TRBD1 matches 9 bases. Germline assignment: CDR1 SGHRS and CDR2 YFSETQ. The CDR3 is made up of 12 amino acids. Losses at the gene ends were 3 bases for V and 12 bases for J; bases not matched to a gene: 7. CDR3 sequence (DNA): TGCGCCAGCAGCTGGACAGGGGAAAGTCTGTACTTC. This encodes CASSWTGESLYF.

This chain connects TRBV7-9 to TRBJ1-2; TRBD1 agrees at 7 bases. V trimming: 0 bases; J trimming: 2 bases; junction bases outside the gene matches: 6. CDR3 length equals 16 residues. CDR1 is SEHNR, CDR2 FQNEAQ, per germline (reference sequence). DNA of the CDR3: TGTGCCAGCAGCTTAGCACAGTGGGACAGCAACTATGGCTACACCTTC. As protein: CASSLAQWDSNYGYTF.

This clone has a handful of counts. The J gene is TRBJ2-2, the V gene TRBV19; possibly TRBD1 for D (5 bases). CDR1 is LNHDA, CDR2 SQIVND, per germline (reference sequence). Trimming removed 9 bases at V and 8 bases at J, with 16 bases between. There are 13 residues in the CDR3. As DNA, the CDR3 is TGTGCCAGCGCATCCCAGGGATTAGGGGAGCTGTTTTTT. Protein product: CASASQGLGELFF.

This clone was seen just once. The V and J genes are TRBV28 and TRBJ1-3, with D hard to call. V lost 2 bases and J 0 bases, leaving 5 bases between the germline ends. The CDR3 sequence is 14 residues long. Germline V gives CDR1 MDHEN, CDR2 SYDVKM. The CDR3 loop is CASSLESSGNTIYF. The CDR3 DNA reads TGTGCCAGCAGTTTAGAGAGCTCTGGAAACACCATATATTTT. Based on the CDR3 plus reference TRBV28 and TRBJ1-3, the full variable domain is DVKVTQSSRYLVKRTGEKVFLECVQDMDHENMFWYRQDPGLGLRLIYFSYDVKMKEKGDIPEGYSVSREKKERFSLILESASTNQTSMYLCASSLESSGNTIYFGEGSWLTVV.

V usage is TRBV18 and J usage is TRBJ2-7, with a possible D match to TRBD1 (7 bases). The CDR3 has 14 amino acids. Germline V CDR1 and CDR2: KGHSH, LQKENI. The V gene lost 3 bases and the J gene lost 3 bases, with 12 bases spanning the gap. CDR3 in DNA: TGTGCCAGCTCACCCACCCAGGGGGGCTACGAGCAGTACTTC. This translates into CASSPTQGGYEQYF. Looking up the rest from reference TRBV18 and TRBJ2-7 gives the full variable domain: NAGVMQNPRHLVRRRGQEARLRCSPMKGHSHVYWYRQLPEEGLKFMVYLQKENIIDESGMPKERFSAEFPKEGPSILRIQQVVRGDSAAYFCASSPTQGGYEQYFGPGTRLTVT.

This clone occurred once. The gene calls are TRBV5-1 and TRBJ1-1, with no clear D. Trimming stripped 3 bases from V and 11 bases from J, with 17 bases between. CDR3 size: 13 residues. The V gene's germline CDR1 is SGHRS and CDR2 YFSETQ. CDR3 in amino acids: CASSSDASGLAFF. CDR3 nucleotides: TGCGCCAGCAGCTCGGACGCCTCGGGGTTGGCTTTCTTT.

This chain joins TRBV4-2 and TRBJ2-1, with D maybe TRBD1 (5 bases). Trimming stripped 1 base from V and 4 bases from J, with 11 bases between. Germline assignment: CDR1 LGHNA and CDR2 YNFKEQ. The CDR3 length is 15 residues. This CDR3 is CASSQGGDFYNEQFF. For the CDR3, the DNA is TGTGCCAGCAGCCAAGGGGGCGACTTTTACAATGAGCAGTTCTTC.

This clone showed up just a few times. The chain recombines TRBV30 with TRBJ1-5; TRBD1 agrees at 8 bases. Germline V lookup: CDR1 GTSNPN, CDR2 SVGIG (reference sequence). Trimming at V came to 2 bases and at J to 7 bases, leaving 4 bases not matched to a gene. The CDR3 sequence is 13 residues long. CDR3 protein: CAWSSGGGQPQHF. DNA for the CDR3: TGTGCCTGGAGTTCAGGGGGCGGACAGCCCCAGCATTTT.

The chain has TRBV7-3 and TRBJ2-5, with 7 bases identical to TRBD2. This CDR3 contains 13 residues. Trimming at V came to 2 bases and at J to 4 bases, leaving 1 base not matched to a gene. Germline lookup yields CDR1 SGHTA and CDR2 FQGTGA. CDR3 protein: CASSLPGGETQYF. The CDR3 region has the DNA TGTGCCAGCAGCTTACCGGGGGGAGAGACCCAGTACTTC.

V gene TRBV5-4 combines with J gene TRBJ2-5, with 7 nucleotides matching TRBD2. CDR1 SGHNT and CDR2 YYREEE come from the germline V gene (reference sequence). V shed 4 bases and J 1 base; nucleotides not matched to a gene: 13. The CDR3 runs to 17 residues. CDR3 DNA: TGTGCCAGCAGCCCCTCCCTGGTTGGGGGGGGCCAAGAGACCCAGTACTTC. It specifies CASSPSLVGGGQETQYF. The full variable domain, completed using reference TRBV5-4 and TRBJ2-5, is ETGVTQSPTHLIKTRGQQVTLRCSSQSGHNTVSWYQQALGQGPQFIFQYYREEENGRGNFPPRFSGLQFPNYSSELNVNALELDDSALYLCASSPSLVGGGQETQYFGPGTRLLVL.

The genes are TRBV4-1 and TRBJ2-3; 11 bases map to TRBD2. The CDR3 runs 19 residues. V was clipped by 0 bases and J by 2 bases; unmatched bases: 10. CDR1 is MGHRA and CDR2 is YSYEKL in the germline V gene. The CDR3 region is CASSQDLALAGGPTDTQYF. The CDR3 DNA is TGCGCCAGCAGCCAAGATTTGGCCCTAGCGGGGGGCCCCACAGATACGCAGTATTTT.

This clone turned up a few times. The chain's CDR3 is CASLGQGSPLHF. CDR3 in DNA: TGTGCCAGCCTCGGACAGGGCTCACCCCTCCACTTT. This chain joins TRBV28 and TRBJ1-6, with 8 bases matching TRBD1. The CDR3 runs 12 residues. V dropped 8 bases and J dropped 10; count of bases not matched to a gene: 4. In germline, CDR1 is MDHEN, CDR2 SYDVKM.

The count of this clone is one. The V gene is TRBV28, the J gene TRBJ1-2; 8 bases map to TRBD1. CDR1 is MDHEN and CDR2 is SYDVKM in the germline V gene. J lost 6 bases, V lost 6 bases, and 9 bases had no gene match. The CDR3 has 14 residues. CDR3 region: CASSPPGQVDGYTF. CDR3 nucleotides: TGTGCCAGCAGCCCCCCGGGACAGGTCGATGGCTACACCTTC.

The rearrangement uses TRBV4-1 and TRBJ2-7; D not certain. This CDR3 spans 15 amino acids. CDR1 and CDR2 from the germline V gene are MGHRA and YSYEKL. V was pared by 1 base and J by 5 bases, with 15 bases between. The CDR3 sequence is CASSQVSTPPHEQYF. CDR3 coding DNA: TGCGCCAGCAGCCAAGTATCTACCCCCCCCCACGAGCAGTACTTC.

This chain uses TRBV7-8 with TRBJ1-1; D not certain. This CDR3 is 12 amino acids long. Trimming pared 3 bases from V and 5 bases from J, leaving 7 bases between. Germline CDR1 SGHVS, CDR2 FQNEAQ. The CDR3 spells CASSFGVTEAFF. CDR3 nucleotide sequence: TGTGCCAGCAGCTTTGGAGTGACTGAAGCTTTCTTT. Full variable domain (rest looked up from reference TRBV7-8 and TRBJ1-1): GAGVSQSPRYKVAKRGQDVALRCDPISGHVSLFWYQQALGQGPEFLTYFQNEAQLDKSGLPSDRFFAERPEGSVSTLKIQRTQQEDSAVYLCASSFGVTEAFFGQGTRLTVV.

The V and J genes are TRBV21-1 and TRBJ2-1; no DNA check was done on the table's D call, TRBD1. TRBV21-1 is a pseudogene segment. The CDR3 extends over 19 amino acids. DNA for the CDR3: TGTGCCAGCAGCAAAGTGAACTTTGGCGTCAGGGGTAGATTATGTGAGCAGTTCTTC. Translating gives CASSKVNFGVRGRLCEQFF.

V gene TRBV11-2 combines with J gene TRBJ2-1; TRBD1 matches at 9 bases. Germline V CDR1 and CDR2: SGHAT, FQNNGV. This CDR3 contains 16 residues. The ends lost 4 bases at V and 7 bases at J; junction bases unmatched: 11. The DNA of the CDR3 is TGTGCCAGCAGCTCGCGAGGGGGGACAGGGAAAAATGAGCAGTTCTTC. Translating it yields CASSSRGGTGKNEQFF.

The chain has TRBV10-3 and TRBJ2-3; the match to TRBD2 covers 8 bases. Germline assignment: CDR1 ENHRY and CDR2 SYGVKD. The CDR3 has 17 residues. J lost 3 bases, V lost 3 bases, and 11 bases had no gene match. DNA for the CDR3: TGTGCCATCAGTGAAGGTCTACTGCGGGGGGCTACAGATACGCAGTATTTT. Its protein is CAISEGLLRGATDTQYF.

The chain joins TRBV6-1 to TRBJ2-7; D ambiguous. Germline CDR1 is MNHNS and CDR2 is SASEGT. The CDR3 consists of 14 residues. Trimming removed 2 bases from V and 6 bases from J, with 14 bases in between. CDR3: CASSETAPRGEQYF. The DNA of the CDR3 is TGTGCCAGCAGTGAAACGGCCCCGAGAGGCGAGCAGTACTTC.

The genes are TRBV28 and TRBJ1-5, with unresolved D. Trimming took off 6 bases at V and 5 bases at J, with 17 bases between the two ends. The CDR3 spans 15 residues. The germline CDR1 and CDR2 sequences are MDHEN and SYDVKM. The CDR3 coding sequence is TGTGCCAGCAGCCCAGCGGAAGGAGGGCATCAGCCCCAGCATTTT. Its protein is CASSPAEGGHQPQHF.

The chain carries TRBV5-6 and TRBJ2-3, with D hard to call. The CDR3 extends over 13 amino acids. Germline V CDR1 and CDR2: SGHDT, YYEEEE. V dropped 4 bases and J dropped 3 bases, with 9 bases sitting between them. For the CDR3, the DNA is TGTGCCAGCAGCCCCCGAGCGACAGATACGCAGTATTTT. Its translation is CASSPRATDTQYF.

This clone turned up a few times. The chain joins TRBV28 to TRBJ2-3, with TRBD2 identical over 12 bases. The germline V gene has CDR1 MDHEN and CDR2 SYDVKM. This CDR3 is built from 15 residues. After removal of 1 base from V and 4 bases from J, the junction contained 0 bases not matched to a gene. CDR3 sequence reads: CASSLSSGGADTQYF. In nucleotides, the CDR3 is TGTGCCAGCAGTTTATCTAGCGGGGGGGCAGATACGCAGTATTTT.

This clone was detected only once. The V gene is TRBV4-1, the J gene TRBJ2-5, with D uncertain. Per the germline V gene, CDR1 is MGHRA and CDR2 is YSYEKL. With 0 bases removed from V and 4 bases from J, the gap between germline ends came to 9 bases. The CDR3 length is 14 residues. The CDR3 nucleotides are TGCGCCAGCAGCCAAGATCGTGGCGGAGAGACCCAGTACTTC. Encoded protein: CASSQDRGGETQYF.

The chain has TRBV10-2 and TRBJ1-2; no firm D call. This CDR3 has 12 amino acids. V lost 4 bases to trimming and J lost 3 bases, with 6 bases between them. Germline CDR1 WSHSY, CDR2 SAAADI. The DNA of the CDR3 is TGCGCCAGCAGTGGCAGTTACTATGGCTACACCTTC. Protein product: CASSGSYYGYTF.

CDR3 sequence reads: CASSYGTGNYEQYF. For the CDR3, the DNA is TGTGCCAGCAGCTACGGGACAGGGAACTACGAGCAGTACTTC. The V call is TRBV7-2, the J call TRBJ2-7; 9 nucleotides align to TRBD1. From germline, CDR1 is SGHTA and CDR2 FQGNSA. J was trimmed by 3 bases and V by 4 bases; bases with no gene match: 4. The CDR3 is 14 amino acids.

V and J are TRBV5-1 and TRBJ1-5; tentative D call: TRBD1 (5 bases). The CDR3 is 14 residues long. Trimming removed 0 bases from V and 5 bases from J, with 9 bases in between. Germline lookup yields CDR1 SGHRS and CDR2 YFSETQ. CDR3 loop: CASSLGTGDQPQHF. In DNA, the CDR3 is TGCGCCAGCAGCTTGGGTACGGGGGATCAGCCCCAGCATTTT.

The chain links TRBV28 to TRBJ2-3, with 9 nucleotides matching TRBD2. With 4 bases clipped from V and 3 bases from J, the junction kept 8 bases outside the gene matches. The CDR3 is 16 amino acids. Germline-derived CDR1 and CDR2 are MDHEN and SYDVKM. CDR3 region: CASSSQRGALTDTQYF. CDR3 coding DNA: TGTGCCAGCAGTTCTCAGCGGGGGGCCCTTACAGATACGCAGTATTTT.

This CDR3 is CASRGSRRAEAFF. The CDR3 region has the DNA TGCGCCAGCAGAGGGAGTCGTCGCGCTGAAGCTTTCTTT. The gene calls are TRBV4-1 and TRBJ1-1, with unresolved D. CDR3 length: 13 amino acids. Germline-derived CDR1 and CDR2 are MGHRA and YSYEKL. V lost 6 bases, J lost 6 bases, and 14 bases lay in between.